These T cell receptor beta chains were read from a single sample in a study of shared clonotypes between healthy human individuals. Produced via immunoSEQ multiplex PCR; TCRdb's table is partial and in-frame only. The sample consists of a few hundred thousand clones, more than 95% of them appearing once. The sample was naive CD4+ T cells sorted from blood. The origin of the receptors is a woman aged 30 to 39 in good health. Both conserved end residues are part of each CDR3. A D gene is named only where the DNA matches it firmly. The size entry is marked missing in some rows and otherwise reads once, few, many or a size class.

clone_size: -; d_call: -; v_call: TRBV27; j_call: TRBJ1-1; cdr3_nt: TGTGCCAGCAGTCCCGTACAGGGTTTGAACACTGAAGCTTTCTTT; cdr3_aa: CASSPVQGLNTEAFF
clone_size: -; d_call: TRBD1; v_call: TRBV28; j_call: TRBJ1-4; cdr3_nt: TGTGCCAGCAGTTTATCGGGACAGGGTTATAATGAAAAACTGTTTTTT; cdr3_aa: CASSLSGQGYNEKLFF
clone_size: -; d_call: TRBD1; v_call: TRBV6-5; j_call: TRBJ2-7; cdr3_nt: TGTGCCAGCAGGGACAGGGAACTCAGCTACGAGCAGTACTTC; cdr3_aa: CASRDRELSYEQYF
clone_size: -; d_call: -; v_call: TRBV5-4; j_call: TRBJ1-3; cdr3_nt: TGTGCCAGCAGCTTGGCCCAAGGTCCCGTTATTGGAAACACCATATATTTT; cdr3_aa: CASSLAQGPVIGNTIYF
clone_size: -; d_call: -; v_call: TRBV6-4; j_call: TRBJ2-3; cdr3_nt: TGTGCCAGCTCCTCCCCGGGACCGCCATACACGCAGTATTTT; cdr3_aa: CASSSPGPPYTQYF
clone_size: -; d_call: -; v_call: TRBV4-1; j_call: TRBJ1-2; cdr3_nt: TGCGCCAGCAGCAACAATGACAGGCCGGGGCCCCACTATGGCTACACCTTC; cdr3_aa: CASSNNDRPGPHYGYTF
clone_size: -; d_call: -; v_call: TRBV28; j_call: TRBJ2-7; cdr3_nt: TGTGCCAGCAGTTTATCTTCGGGCCGGCCTCGGGAGCAGTACTTC; cdr3_aa: CASSLSSGRPREQYF
clone_size: -; d_call: -; v_call: TRBV7-3; j_call: TRBJ2-5; cdr3_nt: TGTGCCAGCAGCTTGAGCCCCGCGGTAGAGACCCAGTACTTC; cdr3_aa: CASSLSPAVETQYF
clone_size: once; d_call: -; v_call: TRBV2; j_call: TRBJ2-2; cdr3_nt: TGTGCCAGCAGTGGTAACACCGGGGAGCTGTTTTTT; cdr3_aa: CASSGNTGELFF
clone_size: -; d_call: TRBD2; v_call: TRBV6-5; j_call: TRBJ2-3; cdr3_nt: TGTGCCAGCAGCCCCAGTGGGCTAGCGGCAGATACGCAGTATTTT; cdr3_aa: CASSPSGLAADTQYF
clone_size: -; d_call: -; v_call: TRBV27; j_call: TRBJ2-2; cdr3_nt: TGTGCCAGCAGCTATTTTACCGGGGAGCTGTTTTTT; cdr3_aa: CASSYFTGELFF
clone_size: -; d_call: TRBD1; v_call: TRBV28; j_call: TRBJ1-5; cdr3_nt: TGTGCCAGCGGGACAGGGAGGTTCCCCCAGCATTTT; cdr3_aa: CASGTGRFPQHF